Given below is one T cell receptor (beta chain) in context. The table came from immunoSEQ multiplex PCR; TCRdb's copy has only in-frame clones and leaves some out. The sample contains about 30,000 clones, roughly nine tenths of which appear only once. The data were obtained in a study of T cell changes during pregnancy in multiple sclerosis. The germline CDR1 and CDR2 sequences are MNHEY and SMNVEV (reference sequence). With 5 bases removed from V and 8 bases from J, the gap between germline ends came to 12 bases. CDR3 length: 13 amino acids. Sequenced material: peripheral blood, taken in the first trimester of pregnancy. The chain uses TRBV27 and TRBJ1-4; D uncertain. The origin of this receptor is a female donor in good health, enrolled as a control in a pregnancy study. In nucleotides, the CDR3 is TGTGCCAGCAGTCCCGACATTGGGGAAAAACTGTTTTTT. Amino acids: CASSPDIGEKLFF.